The rows below give T cell receptor beta chains drawn from one sample of a study of regulatory T cells in long-lasting Graves disease. TCRdb ran MiXCR on the multiplex PCR reads and lists one entry per CDR3 protein. Of approximately 210,000 distinct CDR3 sequences listed, approximately 20% were seen once; the top ten hold around 20%. The starting material was peripheral blood mononuclear cells (PBMCs), obtained at new diagnosis, from a patient treated with antithyroid drugs. These receptors were collected from a female donor with Graves disease. CDR3s include the opening cysteine and the closing phenylalanine or tryptophan. D genes are given only for firm matches. Expanded clones get a size class; other rows say once, few or many, or leave the size out.

J,D,size,length,V,CDR3,DNA
TRBJ2-7,-,many,16,TRBV27,CASSPSWTVFSYEQYF,TGTGCCAGCAGCCCTTCCTGGACAGTCTTCTCCTACGAGCAGTACTTC
TRBJ1-6,TRBD1,many,14,TRBV11-2,CASSHDRVDSPLHF,TGTGCCAGCAGCCACGACAGGGTGGATTCACCCCTCCACTTT
TRBJ2-3,-,many,13,TRBV30,CAWGRSITDTQYF,TGTGCCTGGGGGCGTTCTATCACAGATACGCAGTATTTT
TRBJ2-5,-,many,14,TRBV2,CASSEERAQETQYF,TGTGCCAGCAGTGAAGAGCGGGCCCAAGAGACCCAGTACTTC
TRBJ2-2,TRBD2,many,17,TRBV5-4,CASSFGLAGANTGELFF,TGTGCCAGCAGCTTTGGGCTAGCGGGAGCGAACACCGGGGAGCTGTTTTTT
TRBJ2-3,-,-,16,TRBV20-1,CSARARYRAGTDTQYF,TGCAGTGCTAGAGCGAGGTACAGGGCAGGCACAGATACGCAGTATTTT
TRBJ2-1,TRBD2,once,15,TRBV5-4,CASDRVASGSNEQFF,TGTGCCAGCGACAGGGTGGCTAGCGGGAGCAATGAGCAGTTCTTC
TRBJ2-5,-,many,12,TRBV10-3,CAVSESRETQYF,TGTGCCGTCAGTGAGTCGAGGGAGACCCAGTACTTC
TRBJ2-3,-,many,14,TRBV24-1,CATSAEAGTDTQYF,TGTGCCACCAGCGCGGAGGCCGGGACAGATACGCAGTATTTT
TRBJ2-1,-,many,16,TRBV20-1,CSASQPSGRSYNEQFF,TGCAGTGCTTCACAACCCTCGGGGCGCTCCTACAATGAGCAGTTCTTC
TRBJ2-5,-,few,15,TRBV14,CASSQDMGRSETQYF,TGTGCCAGCAGCCAAGATATGGGGAGGTCAGAGACCCAGTACTTC
TRBJ2-7,TRBD1,few,14,TRBV20-1,CSATSGTGTYEQYF,TGCAGTGCTACCTCCGGGACAGGTACCTACGAGCAGTACTTC
TRBJ2-2,-,many,13,TRBV7-3,CASSLIATGELFF,TGTGCCAGCAGCTTAATTGCCACCGGGGAGCTGTTTTTT
TRBJ2-3,TRBD2,-,15,TRBV4-1,CASSRSGSSTDTQYF,TGCGCCAGCAGCCGCAGCGGGAGTTCCACAGATACGCAGTATTTT
TRBJ1-1,TRBD1,-,20,TRBV7-3,CASSSKGPGQGYFLNTEAFF,TGTGCCAGCAGCTCGAAAGGACCGGGACAGGGATATTTTTTGAACACTGAAGCTTTCTTT
TRBJ1-4,-,-,13,TRBV7-6,CASSLEVSEKLFF,TGTGCCAGCAGCTTAGAGGTCTCTGAAAAACTGTTTTTT
TRBJ2-1,-,once,12,TRBV2,CASKETHNEQFF,TGTGCCAGCAAAGAGACTCACAATGAGCAGTTCTTC
TRBJ2-7,-,-,11,TRBV20-1,CSGGQSYEQYF,TGCAGTGGTGGGCAATCCTACGAGCAGTACTTC
TRBJ2-7,-,-,14,TRBV3-1,CASSQAGESRGQYF,TGTGCCAGCAGCCAAGCGGGAGAATCGAGGGGGCAGTACTTC
TRBJ2-5,TRBD2,many,16,TRBV13,CASSSTTSGSWKTQYF,TGTGCCAGCAGCTCAACGACTAGCGGGTCTTGGAAGACCCAGTACTTC
TRBJ1-1,-,once,13,TRBV5-1,CASSSTGLTEAFF,TGCGCCAGCAGCTCAACAGGGCTTACTGAAGCTTTCTTT
TRBJ2-3,-,many,18,TRBV24-1,CATSDPAPGGGSPDTQYF,TGTGCCACCAGTGACCCTGCCCCGGGGGGCGGGAGTCCAGATACGCAGTATTTT
TRBJ1-4,-,many,15,TRBV12-3/TRBV12-4,CASRTTGQTNEKLFF,TGTGCCAGCAGAACCACTGGACAAACTAATGAAAAACTGTTTTTT
TRBJ1-1,-,many,14,TRBV12-3/TRBV12-4,CASSLKGGNTEAFF,TGTGCCAGCAGTTTGAAAGGGGGGAACACTGAAGCTTTCTTT
TRBJ2-1,TRBD2,many,16,TRBV6-2/TRBV6-3,CASSYVSGRAWNEQFF,TGTGCCAGCAGTTACGTTAGCGGGAGGGCCTGGAATGAGCAGTTCTTC
TRBJ2-7,TRBD1,many,13,TRBV29-1,CSVEGTGGYEQYF,TGCAGCGTTGAAGGGACAGGGGGCTACGAGCAGTACTTC
TRBJ1-1,-,many,12,TRBV11-2,CASNRGSTEAFF,TGTGCCAGTAATAGGGGTAGCACTGAAGCTTTCTTT
TRBJ2-1,TRBD2,many,16,TRBV18,CASSSSQREVRNEQFF,TGTGCCAGCTCATCGAGTCAGCGGGAGGTAAGGAATGAGCAGTTCTTC
TRBJ1-1,TRBD1,-,15,TRBV5-1,CASSLPTGGRMEAFF,TGCGCCAGCAGCTTGCCCACAGGGGGCAGAATGGAAGCTTTCTTT
TRBJ2-1,-,many,13,TRBV27,CASSLSGSAEQFF,TGTGCCAGCAGTTTATCGGGGAGCGCTGAGCAGTTCTTC
TRBJ1-1,-,many,17,TRBV19,CASRARKTAGRNTEAFF,TGTGCCAGTAGAGCCAGGAAGACGGCAGGGAGGAACACTGAAGCTTTCTTT
TRBJ1-1,-,many,13,TRBV11-3,CAIAEKGGTEAFF,TGTGCCATAGCCGAAAAGGGGGGCACTGAAGCTTTCTTT
TRBJ1-1,TRBD1,few,15,TRBV20-1,CSAPLPRDRFGEAFF,TGCAGTGCCCCGCTACCCCGGGACAGGTTTGGTGAAGCTTTCTTT
TRBJ1-1,-,-,16,TRBV6-5,CASSYSRVRGETEAFF,TGTGCCAGCAGTTACTCAAGGGTTCGGGGGGAGACTGAAGCTTTCTTT
TRBJ2-3,-,many,13,TRBV24-1,CATSTQVTDTQYF,TGTGCCACCAGTACACAGGTCACAGATACGCAGTATTTT
TRBJ1-6,-,many,13,TRBV27,CASTSFYNSPLHF,TGTGCCAGCACCTCCTTCTATAATTCACCCCTCCACTTT
TRBJ2-7,-,few,17,TRBV6-9,CASSYTRRSGSNYEQYF,TGTGCCAGCAGTTATACACGGCGCTCGGGCAGCAACTACGAGCAGTACTTC
TRBJ2-3,TRBD2,many,14,TRBV6-2/TRBV6-3,CASSESGGEDTQYF,TGTGCCAGCAGTGAGTCGGGAGGGGAGGATACGCAGTATTTT
TRBJ2-7,TRBD2,many,13,TRBV18,CASSASGVHEQYF,TGTGCCAGCTCAGCCAGCGGGGTCCACGAGCAGTACTTC
TRBJ2-2,TRBD1,-,13,TRBV29-1,CSLSAGGTGELFF,TGCAGCTTATCGGCAGGGGGCACCGGGGAGCTGTTTTTT
TRBJ2-3,-,many,13,TRBV3-1,CASSRQDADTQYF,TGTGCCAGCAGCCGGCAAGACGCAGATACGCAGTATTTT
TRBJ1-5,TRBD1,few,16,TRBV6-2/TRBV6-3,CASSDEGVSGGQPQHF,TGTGCCAGCAGTGATGAAGGAGTGTCAGGGGGACAGCCCCAGCATTTT
TRBJ2-2,-,-,14,TRBV24-1,CATSDFQSTGELFF,TGTGCCACCAGTGATTTCCAGAGCACCGGGGAGCTGTTTTTT
TRBJ1-3,TRBD1,many,18,TRBV6-5,CASSYSTGTGWTGNTIYF,TGTGCCAGCAGTTACTCGACTGGGACAGGGTGGACTGGAAACACCATATATTTT
TRBJ1-4,-,-,14,TRBV20-1,CSAATVGDNEKLFF,TGCAGTGCCGCCACTGTCGGGGATAATGAAAAACTGTTTTTT
TRBJ2-5,-,-,16,TRBV28,CASSLIPGRVQETQYF,TGTGCCAGCAGTTTGATTCCAGGGAGAGTACAAGAGACCCAGTACTTC
TRBJ2-1,-,many,14,TRBV7-9,CASNPDNPRGEQFF,TGTGCCAGCAACCCGGACAACCCGAGGGGTGAGCAGTTCTTC
TRBJ2-1,TRBD2,-,13,TRBV11-1,CASSSPGLAEQFF,TGTGCCAGCAGCTCTCCGGGACTAGCGGAGCAGTTCTTC
TRBJ1-6,-,many,15,TRBV20-1,CSARLEGSDDSPLHF,TGCAGTGCTAGGCTGGAGGGGTCGGATGATTCACCCCTCCACTTT
TRBJ2-2,-,-,15,TRBV6-5,CASSYTTRNTGELFF,TGTGCCAGCAGTTACACCACTAGGAACACCGGGGAGCTGTTTTTT
TRBJ2-1,-,-,17,TRBV19,CASSIGSRGVTYNGQFF,TGTGCCAGTAGTATCGGTAGCAGAGGGGTAACCTACAATGGGCAGTTCTTC
TRBJ2-4,TRBD1,many,16,TRBV5-1,CASSADTGAAKNIQYF,TGCGCCAGCAGCGCTGATACAGGGGCGGCCAAAAACATTCAGTACTTC
TRBJ1-1,-,many,15,TRBV6-2/TRBV6-3,CASSYWGRGDTEAFF,TGTGCCAGCAGTTACTGGGGGCGCGGGGACACTGAAGCTTTCTTT